This T cell receptor (beta chain) was obtained from a study of glioma-infiltrating T cells. TCR alpha and beta CDR3 regions were amplified from RNA using iRepertoire nested multiplex PCR. TCRdb ran MiXCR on the multiplex PCR reads and lists one entry per CDR3 protein. The sample includes tens of thousands of distinct CDR3 sequences, 40% of them seen just once. The sample holds many counts of this clonotype. CDR1 and CDR2 from the germline V gene are LNHDA and SQIVND (reference sequence). The CDR3 has 12 residues. Deletions cut 3 bases from V and 6 bases from J, with 6 bases between. This receptor was taken from a human donor with low-grade glioma or glioblastoma, undergoing nonglioma brain surgery, or in good health (not recorded which). Sample: glioma tissue, nonneoplastic brain tissue, or PBMCs (not recorded which). J is TRBJ1-5 and V is TRBV19, with D uncertain. The CDR3 loop reads CASSIIGQPQHF. CDR3 coding DNA: TGTGCCAGTAGTATTATTGGTCAGCCCCAGCATTTT. The full variable domain, with the rest looked up from reference TRBV19 and TRBJ1-5, is DGGITQSPKYLFRKEGQNVTLSCEQNLNHDAMYWYRQDPGQGLRLIYYSQIVNDFQKGDIAEGYSVSREKKESFPLTVTSAQKNPTAFYLCASSIIGQPQHFGDGTRLSIL.